What follows are 18 T cell receptor beta chains derived from one specimen sequenced in a study of beta chain features in type 1 diabetes. Expressed TCRB transcripts were sequenced after all isolated RNA was converted to cDNA. Using immunoSEQ multiplex PCR, the repertoire was profiled, and TCRdb retains in-frame clones only, with some absent. The profile shows about 140,000 clones, 6.9% of them singletons. Sequencing was performed on central memory CD4+ T cells from blood. Receptors were obtained from a woman in her twenties or thirties in good health.

This clone was found a few times. In DNA form, the CDR3 reads TGTGCCATCAGTGAGGGGGGACAGGGGGCCGGCGAGCAGTACTTC. Its protein product is CAISEGGQGAGEQYF. The chain is built from TRBV10-3 and TRBJ2-7, with 12 nucleotides matching TRBD1. Germline V lookup: CDR1 ENHRY, CDR2 SYGVKD. Germline trimming cut 2 bases from V and 6 bases from J; bases unmatched to any gene: 5. The CDR3 runs to 15 residues.

The chain is built from TRBV7-2 and TRBJ2-1, with no clear D. Trimming removed 3 bases from V and 0 bases from J, with 12 bases in between. The CDR3 contains 16 residues. Germline V gene sequence: CDR1 SGHTA, CDR2 FQGNSA. CDR3 DNA: TGTGCCAGCAGCTTTATGACTGGTAGCTCCTACAATGAGCAGTTCTTC. It specifies CASSFMTGSSYNEQFF.

This clone was recorded many times. The gene calls are TRBV10-3 and TRBJ2-7, with D tentatively TRBD2 (6 bases). Germline V gives CDR1 ENHRY, CDR2 SYGVKD. The CDR3 length is 15 residues. The V end was cut by 3 bases, the J end by 2 bases, with 14 bases between. CDR3 in amino acids: CAISDGTSKTYEQYF. In DNA form, the CDR3 reads TGTGCCATCAGTGACGGGACTTCGAAGACCTACGAGCAGTACTTC.

Here the CDR3 reads CASSEARQGARVDYEQYF. The CDR3 DNA follows: TGTGCCAGCAGTGAAGCGCGACAGGGGGCTAGAGTAGACTACGAGCAGTACTTC. The rearrangement links TRBV6-1 to TRBJ2-7; 10 nucleotides align to TRBD1. CDR3 length: 18 amino acids. Germline V gives CDR1 MNHNS, CDR2 SASEGT. J was trimmed by 3 bases and V by 0 bases; bases with no gene match: 11.

This chain links TRBV5-6 with TRBJ2-7, with D perhaps TRBD1 (6 bases). Trimming removed 0 bases at V and 5 bases at J, with 12 bases between. The length of the CDR3 is 14 residues. The V gene's germline CDR1 is SGHDT and CDR2 YYEEEE. The CDR3 DNA sequence: TGTGCCAGCAGCTTGGTGGACAGCTATAACGAGCAGTACTTC. It is translated as CASSLVDSYNEQYF.

This clone was observed a few times. This chain links TRBV19 with TRBJ2-7; 11 positions agree with TRBD1. The germline V gene has CDR1 LNHDA and CDR2 SQIVND (reference sequence). The CDR3 spans 14 residues. The trim removed 4 bases at V and 2 bases at J, leaving 1 base unmatched. The CDR3 bases are TGTGCCAGTAGTAGGGGACAGGGGGCCTACGAGCAGTACTTC. Translation: CASSRGQGAYEQYF.

A few counts support this clone. The chain combines TRBV5-4 with TRBJ1-2; no definite D call. Deletions cut 0 bases from V and 2 bases from J, with 11 bases between. The germline V gene encodes CDR1 SGHNT and CDR2 YYREEE (reference sequence). The CDR3 is made up of 15 amino acids. The DNA for the CDR3 is TGTGCCAGCAGCTTGGGAGCGCGAGTGAACTATGGCTACACCTTC. Translating it yields CASSLGARVNYGYTF.

This clone has only a few counts. The chain has TRBV7-2 and TRBJ2-3; D unresolved. Germline lookup yields CDR1 SGHTA and CDR2 FQGNSA. V lost 1 base and J lost 2, with 13 bases in between. CDR3 length equals 16 residues. Here the CDR3 DNA reads TGTGCCAGCAGCTTAGATGTTGGCATCAACACAGATACGCAGTATTTT. Its translation: CASSLDVGINTDTQYF.

The chain carries TRBV30 and TRBJ2-5, with a weak D call TRBD2 (5 bases). Germline CDR1 and CDR2: GTSNPN and SVGIG (reference sequence). The CDR3 is 13 residues long. The V gene lost 4 bases and the J gene lost 2 bases, with 11 bases spanning the gap. The CDR3 reads CAWTLGGQETQYF. CDR3 nucleotide sequence: TGTGCCTGGACCCTCGGAGGTCAAGAGACCCAGTACTTC. The whole variable domain, remainder taken from reference TRBV30 and TRBJ2-5, is SQTIHQWPATLVQPVGSPLSLECTVEGTSNPNLYWYRQAAGRGLQLLFYSVGIGQISSEVPQNLSASRPQDRQFILSSKKLLLSDSGFYLCAWTLGGQETQYFGPGTRLLVL.

The rearrangement joins TRBV28 to TRBJ1-4; 7 nucleotides align to TRBD1. This CDR3 contains 14 residues. V lost 3 bases, J lost 7 bases, and 5 bases stayed unmatched. Germline lookup yields CDR1 MDHEN and CDR2 SYDVKM. The CDR3 spells CASSFRQGREKLFF. CDR3 bases: TGTGCCAGCAGTTTTAGACAGGGTCGTGAAAAACTGTTTTTT.

The chain is built from TRBV7-9 and TRBJ1-1; D is unresolved. The CDR3 extends over 10 amino acids. The germline gives CDR1 SEHNR, CDR2 FQNEAQ (reference sequence). Trimming pared 11 bases from V and 0 bases from J, leaving 4 bases between. The DNA for the CDR3 is TGTGCCGCGGTGAACACTGAAGCTTTCTTT. It translates to CAAVNTEAFF.

The table lists this clone with many counts. V usage is TRBV7-6 and J usage is TRBJ2-1; maybe TRBD2 (6 bases). The CDR3 consists of 13 residues. The germline gives CDR1 SGHVS, CDR2 FNYEAQ. Deletions cut 5 bases from V and 10 bases from J, with 15 bases between. DNA of the CDR3: TGTGCCAGCAGCACCTTTCTAGCGAACGAGCAGTTCTTC. Protein sequence: CASSTFLANEQFF.

The rearrangement joins TRBV9 to TRBJ2-5; 8 positions agree with TRBD1. With V trimmed by 1 base and J by 4 bases, 12 bases remained unmatched. Germline CDR1 is SGDLS and CDR2 is YYNGEE. The CDR3 runs 17 residues. CDR3 residues: CASSVPSEDRVTETQYF. The CDR3 nucleotides read TGTGCCAGCAGCGTACCCTCTGAGGACAGGGTAACAGAGACCCAGTACTTC.

This chain uses TRBV29-1 with TRBJ2-3; 14 bases agree with TRBD2. The CDR3 contains 16 residues. CDR1 and CDR2 (germline): SQVTM, ANQGSEA. CDR3 sequence reads: CSLTSGRAGSTDTQYF. In DNA, the CDR3 is TGCAGTTTGACTAGCGGGAGGGCCGGGAGCACAGATACGCAGTATTTT.

There are a few counts of this clone. Distinct nucleotide sequences in the sample also encode this CDR3. This rearrangement joins TRBV19 to TRBJ2-7; TRBD1 aligns across 7 bases. The CDR3 spans 14 residues. Germline V CDR1 and CDR2: LNHDA, SQIVND (reference sequence). Losses at the gene ends were 6 bases for V and 0 bases for J; bases not matched to a gene: 5. DNA for the CDR3: TGTGCCAGTAGGCCGGGACAGAACTCCTACGAGCAGTACTTC. It translates to CASRPGQNSYEQYF.

At least ten counts were recorded for this clone. The gene calls are TRBV2 and TRBJ1-1; D unclear. With 4 bases removed from V and 5 bases from J, the gap between germline ends came to 11 bases. The CDR3 covers 13 residues. The germline V gene has CDR1 SNHLY and CDR2 FYNNEI. The CDR3 reads CASSVVTGTEAFF. The CDR3 DNA follows: TGTGCCAGCAGTGTCGTGACTGGGACTGAAGCTTTCTTT.

The rearrangement links TRBV9 to TRBJ2-1, with 12 bases identical to TRBD2. This CDR3 has 15 residues. CDR1 and CDR2 (germline): SGDLS, YYNGEE. V lost 2 bases, J lost 4 bases, and 1 base stayed unmatched. As DNA, the CDR3 is TGTGCCAGCAGCGTGACTAGCGGGGGATACAATGAGCAGTTCTTC. This gives the protein CASSVTSGGYNEQFF.

A few counts support this clone. The chain combines TRBV2 with TRBJ2-5, with a weak D call TRBD2 (5 bases). Per the germline V gene, CDR1 is SNHLY and CDR2 is FYNNEI. V was clipped by 4 bases and J by 5 bases, with 14 bases between them. This CDR3 is 14 amino acids long. The CDR3 nucleotides are TGTGCCAGCAGTGTGGGAGCATCCACGGAGACCCAGTACTTC. It is translated as CASSVGASTETQYF. Full variable domain (missing parts from reference TRBV2 and TRBJ2-5): EPEVTQTPSHQVTQMGQEVILRCVPISNHLYFYWYRQILGQKVEFLVSFYNNEISEKSEIFDDQFSVERPDGSNFTLKIRSTKLEDSAMYFCASSVGASTETQYFGPGTRLLVL.